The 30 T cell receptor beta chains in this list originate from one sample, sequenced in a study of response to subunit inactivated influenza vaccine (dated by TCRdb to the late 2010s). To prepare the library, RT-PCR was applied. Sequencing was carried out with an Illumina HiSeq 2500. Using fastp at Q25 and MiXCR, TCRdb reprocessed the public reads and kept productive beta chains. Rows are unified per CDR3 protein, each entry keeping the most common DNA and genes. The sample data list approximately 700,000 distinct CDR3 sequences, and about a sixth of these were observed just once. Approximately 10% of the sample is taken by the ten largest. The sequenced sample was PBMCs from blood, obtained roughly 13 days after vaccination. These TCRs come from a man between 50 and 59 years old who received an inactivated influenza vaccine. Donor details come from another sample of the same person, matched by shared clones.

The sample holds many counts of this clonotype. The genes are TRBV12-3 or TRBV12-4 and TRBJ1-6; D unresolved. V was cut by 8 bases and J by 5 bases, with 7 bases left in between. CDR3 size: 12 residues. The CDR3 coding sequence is TGTGCCAGCGCGCGGGATAATTCACCCCTCCACTTT. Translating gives CASARDNSPLHF.

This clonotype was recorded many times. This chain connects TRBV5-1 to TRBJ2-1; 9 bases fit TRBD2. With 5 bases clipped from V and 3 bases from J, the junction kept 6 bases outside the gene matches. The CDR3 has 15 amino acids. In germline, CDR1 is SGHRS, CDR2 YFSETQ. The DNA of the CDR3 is TGCGCCAGCAGTTATAGCGGGAGAGGCTACAATGAGCAGTTCTTC. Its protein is CASSYSGRGYNEQFF.

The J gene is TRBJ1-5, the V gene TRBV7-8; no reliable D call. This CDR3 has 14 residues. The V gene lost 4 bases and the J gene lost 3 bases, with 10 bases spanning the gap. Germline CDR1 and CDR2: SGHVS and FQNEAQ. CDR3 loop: CASSSAGINQPQHF. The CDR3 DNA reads TGTGCCAGCAGCTCGGCGGGGATCAATCAGCCCCAGCATTTT.

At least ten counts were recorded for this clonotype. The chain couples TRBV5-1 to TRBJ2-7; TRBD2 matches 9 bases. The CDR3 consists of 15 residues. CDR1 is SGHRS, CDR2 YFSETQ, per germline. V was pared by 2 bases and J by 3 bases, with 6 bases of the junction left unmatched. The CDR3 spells CASSFNPAGGYEQYF. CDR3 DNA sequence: TGCGCCAGCAGCTTTAATCCAGCGGGAGGCTACGAGCAGTACTTC.

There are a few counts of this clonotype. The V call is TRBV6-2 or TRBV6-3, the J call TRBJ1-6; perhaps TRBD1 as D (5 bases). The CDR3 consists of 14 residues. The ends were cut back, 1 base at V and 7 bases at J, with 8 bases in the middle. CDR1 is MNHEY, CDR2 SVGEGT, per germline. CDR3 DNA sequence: TGTGCCAGCAGTTACTTGGGGGAGAATTCACCCCTCCACTTT. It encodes CASSYLGENSPLHF.

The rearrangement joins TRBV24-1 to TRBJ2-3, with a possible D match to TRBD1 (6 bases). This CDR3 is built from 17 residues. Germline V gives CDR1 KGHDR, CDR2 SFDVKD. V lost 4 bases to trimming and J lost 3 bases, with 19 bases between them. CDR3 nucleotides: TGTGCCACCAGTGACTACACCGGGACATTTAGAACAGATACGCAGTATTTT. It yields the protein CATSDYTGTFRTDTQYF.

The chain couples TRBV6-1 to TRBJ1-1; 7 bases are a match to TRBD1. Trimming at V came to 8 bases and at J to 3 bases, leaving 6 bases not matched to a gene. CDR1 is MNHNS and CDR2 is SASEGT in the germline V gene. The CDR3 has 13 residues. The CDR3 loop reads CASVRGRDTEAFF. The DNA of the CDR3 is TGTGCCAGCGTGAGGGGGCGAGACACTGAAGCTTTCTTT.

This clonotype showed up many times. CDR3 protein: CASSLERTGREAFF. The CDR3 DNA sequence: TGCGCCAGCAGCTTGGAGAGGACAGGCCGTGAAGCTTTCTTT. The chain carries TRBV5-1 and TRBJ1-1; 7 bases map to TRBD1. Unmatched junction bases numbered 6, after V lost 0 bases and J lost 7 bases. The CDR3 length is 14 residues. Germline V gene data show CDR1 as SGHRS and CDR2 as YFSETQ.

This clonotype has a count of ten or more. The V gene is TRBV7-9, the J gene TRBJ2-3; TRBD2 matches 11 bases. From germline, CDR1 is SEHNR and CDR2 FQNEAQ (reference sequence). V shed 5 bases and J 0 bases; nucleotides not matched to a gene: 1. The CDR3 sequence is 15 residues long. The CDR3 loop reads CASSRTSGSTDTQYF. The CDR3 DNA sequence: TGTGCCAGCAGCAGGACTAGCGGGAGCACAGATACGCAGTATTTT.

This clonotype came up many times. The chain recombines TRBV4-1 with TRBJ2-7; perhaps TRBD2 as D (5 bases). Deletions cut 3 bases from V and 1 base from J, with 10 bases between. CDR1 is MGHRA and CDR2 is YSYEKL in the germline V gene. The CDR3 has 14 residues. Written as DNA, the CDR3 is TGCGCCAGCAGCCAGATCGGGATGTCCTACGAGCAGTACTTC. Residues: CASSQIGMSYEQYF.

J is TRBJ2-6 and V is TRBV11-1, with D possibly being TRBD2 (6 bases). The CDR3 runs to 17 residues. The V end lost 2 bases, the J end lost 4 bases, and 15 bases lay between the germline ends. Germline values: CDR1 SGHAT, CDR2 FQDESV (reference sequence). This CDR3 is CASSLTSGEVGANVLTF. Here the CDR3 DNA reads TGTGCCAGCAGCTTAACATCGGGGGAAGTGGGGGCCAACGTCCTGACTTTC.

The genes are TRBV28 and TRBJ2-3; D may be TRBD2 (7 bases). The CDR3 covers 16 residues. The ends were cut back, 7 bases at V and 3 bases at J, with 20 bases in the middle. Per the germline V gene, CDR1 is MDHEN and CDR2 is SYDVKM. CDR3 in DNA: TGTGCCAGCAACTCTGGTGGGGGGGCTCGGACAGATACGCAGTATTTT. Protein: CASNSGGGARTDTQYF. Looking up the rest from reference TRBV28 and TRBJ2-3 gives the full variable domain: DVKVTQSSRYLVKRTGEKVFLECVQDMDHENMFWYRQDPGLGLRLIYFSYDVKMKEKGDIPEGYSVSREKKERFSLILESASTNQTSMYLCASNSGGGARTDTQYFGPGTRLTVL.

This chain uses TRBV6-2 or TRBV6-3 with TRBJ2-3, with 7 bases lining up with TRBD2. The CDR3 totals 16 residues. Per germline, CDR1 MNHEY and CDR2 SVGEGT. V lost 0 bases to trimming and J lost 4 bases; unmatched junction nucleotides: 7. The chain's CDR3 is CASSYSGRGSADTQYF. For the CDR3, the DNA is TGTGCCAGCAGTTACTCTGGGAGGGGTTCGGCAGATACGCAGTATTTT.

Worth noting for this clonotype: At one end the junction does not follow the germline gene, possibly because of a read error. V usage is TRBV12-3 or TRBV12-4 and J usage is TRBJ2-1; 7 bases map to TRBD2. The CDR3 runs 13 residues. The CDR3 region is CASSVRDYNEHFF. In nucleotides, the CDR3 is TGTGCCAGCAGTGTACGGGACTACAATGAGCACTTCTTC.

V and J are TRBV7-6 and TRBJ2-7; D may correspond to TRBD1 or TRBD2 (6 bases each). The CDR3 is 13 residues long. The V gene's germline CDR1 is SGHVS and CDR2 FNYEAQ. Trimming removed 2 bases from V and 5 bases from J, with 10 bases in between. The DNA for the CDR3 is TGTGCCAGCAGCTTAAGGGGGGCCCACGAGCAGTACTTC. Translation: CASSLRGAHEQYF.

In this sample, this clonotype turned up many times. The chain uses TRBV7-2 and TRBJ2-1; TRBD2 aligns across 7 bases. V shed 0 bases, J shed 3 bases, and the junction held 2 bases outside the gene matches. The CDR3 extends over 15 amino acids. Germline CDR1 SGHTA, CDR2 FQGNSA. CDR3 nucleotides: TGTGCCAGCAGCTTAGCCGGGACTAACTACAATGAGCAGTTCTTC. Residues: CASSLAGTNYNEQFF.

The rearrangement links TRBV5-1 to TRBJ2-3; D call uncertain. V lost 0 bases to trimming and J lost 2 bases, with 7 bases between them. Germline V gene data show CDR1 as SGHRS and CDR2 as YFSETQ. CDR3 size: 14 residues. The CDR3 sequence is CASSLDTNTDTQYF. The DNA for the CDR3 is TGCGCCAGCAGCTTGGACACCAACACAGATACGCAGTATTTT.

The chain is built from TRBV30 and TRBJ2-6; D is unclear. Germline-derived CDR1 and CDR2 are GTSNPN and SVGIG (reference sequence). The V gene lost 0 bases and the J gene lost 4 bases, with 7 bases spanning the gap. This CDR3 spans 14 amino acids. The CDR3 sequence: CAWSVGSGANVLTF. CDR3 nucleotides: TGTGCCTGGAGTGTAGGTTCCGGGGCCAACGTCCTGACTTTC.

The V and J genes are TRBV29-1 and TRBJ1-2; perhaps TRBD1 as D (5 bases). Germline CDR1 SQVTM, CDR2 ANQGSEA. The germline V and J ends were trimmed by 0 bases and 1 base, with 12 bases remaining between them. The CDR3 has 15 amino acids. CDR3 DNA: TGCAGCGTTGAAGAAATCGCCAGGGATAACTATGGCTACACCTTC. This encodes CSVEEIARDNYGYTF.

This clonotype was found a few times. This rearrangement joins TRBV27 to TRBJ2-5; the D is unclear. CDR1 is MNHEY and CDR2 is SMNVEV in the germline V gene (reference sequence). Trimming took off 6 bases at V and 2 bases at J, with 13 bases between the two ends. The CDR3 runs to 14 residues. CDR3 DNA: TGTGCCAGCAGGGATTTACAGAATCAAGAGACCCAGTACTTC. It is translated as CASRDLQNQETQYF.

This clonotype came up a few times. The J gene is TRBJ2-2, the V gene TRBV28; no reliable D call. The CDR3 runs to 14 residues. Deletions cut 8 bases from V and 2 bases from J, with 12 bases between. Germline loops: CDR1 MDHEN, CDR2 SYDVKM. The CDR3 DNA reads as TGTGCCAGCGGTCGGCGATTCAACACCGGGGAGCTGTTTTTT. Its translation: CASGRRFNTGELFF.

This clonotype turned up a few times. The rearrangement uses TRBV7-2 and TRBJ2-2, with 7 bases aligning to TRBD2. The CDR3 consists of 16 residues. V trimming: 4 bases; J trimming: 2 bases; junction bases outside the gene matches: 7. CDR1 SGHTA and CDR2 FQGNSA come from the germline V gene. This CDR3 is CASSWEGSTNTGELFF. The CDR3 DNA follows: TGTGCCAGCAGCTGGGAGGGCAGTACCAACACCGGGGAGCTGTTTTTT.

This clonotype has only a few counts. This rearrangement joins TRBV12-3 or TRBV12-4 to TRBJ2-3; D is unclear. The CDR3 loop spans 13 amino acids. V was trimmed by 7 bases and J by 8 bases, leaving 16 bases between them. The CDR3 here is CASTATQLGTQYF. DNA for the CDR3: TGTGCCAGCACAGCGACCCAGCTTGGTACGCAGTATTTT.

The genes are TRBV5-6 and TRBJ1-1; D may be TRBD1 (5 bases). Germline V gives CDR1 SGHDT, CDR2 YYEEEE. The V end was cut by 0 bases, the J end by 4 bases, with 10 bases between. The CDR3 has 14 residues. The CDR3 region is CASSLGLGLTEAFF. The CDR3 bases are TGTGCCAGCAGCTTGGGTTTGGGGCTCACTGAAGCTTTCTTT.

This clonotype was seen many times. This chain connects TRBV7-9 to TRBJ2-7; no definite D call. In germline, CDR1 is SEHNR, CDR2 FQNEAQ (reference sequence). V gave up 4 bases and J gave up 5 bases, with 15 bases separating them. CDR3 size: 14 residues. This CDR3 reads CASSSRNTPHEQYF. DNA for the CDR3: TGTGCCAGCAGCTCCAGAAACACCCCTCACGAGCAGTACTTC.

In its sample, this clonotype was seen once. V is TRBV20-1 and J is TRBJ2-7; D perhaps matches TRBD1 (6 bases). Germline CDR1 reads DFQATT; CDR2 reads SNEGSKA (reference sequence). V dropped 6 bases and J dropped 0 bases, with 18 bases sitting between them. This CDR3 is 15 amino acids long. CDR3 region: CSAKGERHSSYEQYF. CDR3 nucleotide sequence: TGCAGTGCCAAGGGGGAGAGACACAGCTCCTACGAGCAGTACTTC.

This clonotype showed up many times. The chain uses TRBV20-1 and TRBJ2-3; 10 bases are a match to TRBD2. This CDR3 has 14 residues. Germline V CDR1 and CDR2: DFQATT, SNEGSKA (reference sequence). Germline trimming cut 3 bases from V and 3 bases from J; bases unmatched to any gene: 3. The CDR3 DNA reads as TGCAGTGCTAGGGTAGCGGGAGGTACAGATACGCAGTATTTT. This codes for CSARVAGGTDTQYF.

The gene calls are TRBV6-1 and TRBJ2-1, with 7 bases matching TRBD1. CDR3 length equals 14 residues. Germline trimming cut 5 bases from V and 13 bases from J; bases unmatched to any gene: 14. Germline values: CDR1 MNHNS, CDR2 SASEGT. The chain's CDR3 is CASSRGRTGAGQFF. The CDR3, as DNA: TGTGCCAGCAGTAGGGGACGAACAGGGGCGGGTCAGTTCTTC.

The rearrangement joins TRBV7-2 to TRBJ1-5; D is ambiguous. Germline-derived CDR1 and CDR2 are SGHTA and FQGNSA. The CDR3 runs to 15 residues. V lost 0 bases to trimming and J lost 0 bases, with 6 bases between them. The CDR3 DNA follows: TGTGCCAGCAGCTTAGCCGGGCATAGCAATCAGCCCCAGCATTTT. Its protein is CASSLAGHSNQPQHF.

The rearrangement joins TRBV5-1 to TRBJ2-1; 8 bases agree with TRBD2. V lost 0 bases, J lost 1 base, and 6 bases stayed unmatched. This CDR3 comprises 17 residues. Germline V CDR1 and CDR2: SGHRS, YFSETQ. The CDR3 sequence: CASSLGQRGPSYNEQFF. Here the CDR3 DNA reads TGCGCCAGCAGCTTGGGCCAGCGGGGGCCGTCCTACAATGAGCAGTTCTTC.